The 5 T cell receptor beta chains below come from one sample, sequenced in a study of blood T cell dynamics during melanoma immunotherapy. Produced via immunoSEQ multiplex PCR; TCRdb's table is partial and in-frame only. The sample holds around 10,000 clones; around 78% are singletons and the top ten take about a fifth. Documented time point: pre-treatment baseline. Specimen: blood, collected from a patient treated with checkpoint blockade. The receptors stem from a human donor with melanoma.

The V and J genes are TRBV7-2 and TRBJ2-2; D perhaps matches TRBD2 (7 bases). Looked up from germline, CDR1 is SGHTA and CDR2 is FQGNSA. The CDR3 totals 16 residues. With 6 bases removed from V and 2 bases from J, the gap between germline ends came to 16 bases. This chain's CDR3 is CASSISGGYNTGELFF. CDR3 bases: TGTGCCAGCAGTATATCGGGGGGCTATAACACCGGGGAGCTGTTTTTT.

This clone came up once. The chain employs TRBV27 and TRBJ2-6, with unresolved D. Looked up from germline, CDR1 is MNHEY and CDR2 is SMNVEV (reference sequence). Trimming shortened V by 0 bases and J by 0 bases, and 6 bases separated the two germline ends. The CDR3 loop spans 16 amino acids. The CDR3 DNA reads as TGTGCCAGCAGTTTATCACACTACTCTGGGGCCAACGTCCTGACTTTC. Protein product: CASSLSHYSGANVLTF.

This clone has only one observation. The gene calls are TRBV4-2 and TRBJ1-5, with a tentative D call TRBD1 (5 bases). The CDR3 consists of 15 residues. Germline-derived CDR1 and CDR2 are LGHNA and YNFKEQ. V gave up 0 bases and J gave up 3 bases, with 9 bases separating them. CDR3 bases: TGTGCCAGCAGCCAAGATCGGGGGGTCAATCAGCCCCAGCATTTT. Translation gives CASSQDRGVNQPQHF.

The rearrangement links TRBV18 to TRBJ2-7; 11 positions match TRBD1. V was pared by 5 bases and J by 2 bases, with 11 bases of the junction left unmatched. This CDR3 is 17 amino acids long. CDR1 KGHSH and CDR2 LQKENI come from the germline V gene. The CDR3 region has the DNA TGTGCCAGCTCATTCCGGGACAGGGGGATTACCCCCTACGAGCAGTACTTC. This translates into CASSFRDRGITPYEQYF. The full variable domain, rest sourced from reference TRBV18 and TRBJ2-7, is NAGVMQNPRHLVRRRGQEARLRCSPMKGHSHVYWYRQLPEEGLKFMVYLQKENIIDESGMPKERFSAEFPKEGPSILRIQQVVRGDSAAYFCASSFRDRGITPYEQYFGPGTRLTVT.

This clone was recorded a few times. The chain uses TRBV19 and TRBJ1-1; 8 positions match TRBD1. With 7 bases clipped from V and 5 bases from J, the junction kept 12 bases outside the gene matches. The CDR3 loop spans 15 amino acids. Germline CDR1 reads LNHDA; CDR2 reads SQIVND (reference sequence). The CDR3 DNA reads TGTGCCAGTATACCCGCCGGACAGGGAAAGACTGAAGCTTTCTTT. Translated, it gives CASIPAGQGKTEAFF.